This passage covers 30 T cell receptor beta chains from one sample sequenced in a study of OX40 agonist ivuxolimab in advanced cancers. Clones were read by immunoSEQ multiplex PCR, and TCRdb kept only the in-frame ones, dropping some. This table has more than 75,000 clones, 84% appearing once. Specimen: CD4+ or CD8+ T cells sorted from blood, collected in a trial of the OX40 agonist ivuxolimab. Receptors originate from an adult with an advanced solid tumor such as melanoma, head and neck, liver or kidney cancer.

The chain recombines TRBV19 with TRBJ2-1; TRBD2 matches at 11 bases. Germline values: CDR1 LNHDA, CDR2 SQIVND (reference sequence). The CDR3 has 16 residues. V lost 5 bases to trimming and J lost 8 bases; unmatched junction nucleotides: 11. CDR3 sequence (DNA): TGTGCCAGTAGTTCTCGAGTAGCGGGGGGGAAGGATGAGCAGTTCTTC. This encodes CASSSRVAGGKDEQFF.

The chain employs TRBV6-5 and TRBJ2-5; 8 bases are shared with TRBD2. Unmatched junction bases numbered 7, after V lost 2 bases and J lost 2 bases. The germline V gene encodes CDR1 MNHEY and CDR2 SVGAGI. CDR3 length equals 16 residues. The CDR3 spells CASSYAGGTGQETQYF. In DNA, the CDR3 is TGTGCCAGCAGTTACGCGGGAGGAACAGGTCAAGAGACCCAGTACTTC.

The chain joins TRBV2 to TRBJ2-7; maybe TRBD2 (6 bases). This CDR3 is built from 17 residues. V lost 5 bases and J lost 3, with 23 bases in between. CDR1 is SNHLY and CDR2 is FYNNEI in the germline V gene. As DNA, the CDR3 is TGTGCCAGCAGTACCGGACCTAGAATCTTCGGGGGCTACGAGCAGTACTTC. Amino acids: CASSTGPRIFGGYEQYF.

CDR3 amino acids: CASSPFGTVEAFF. The CDR3 DNA reads as TGTGCCAGCTCACCATTTGGGACAGTTGAAGCTTTCTTT. This chain uses TRBV18 with TRBJ1-1; 7 bases are shared with TRBD1. The CDR3 is made up of 13 amino acids. J lost 7 bases, V lost 2 bases, and 4 bases had no gene match. Germline values: CDR1 KGHSH, CDR2 LQKENI.

By share of the sample, this clone is large. V is TRBV6-1 and J is TRBJ2-7, with 13 positions matching TRBD2. CDR1 and CDR2 (germline): MNHNS, SASEGT. J gave up 0 bases and V 4 bases, and 3 bases lay outside the gene matches. CDR3 length equals 16 residues. CDR3: CASSGTSGGSSYEQYF. Here the CDR3 DNA reads TGTGCCAGCAGTGGGACTAGCGGGGGCAGCTCCTACGAGCAGTACTTC.

The count of this clone is one. The CDR3, as DNA: TGCGCCAGCAGCTTGGGGACAGTCAGCTCTGGAAACACCATATATTTT. Its protein is CASSLGTVSSGNTIYF. The J gene is TRBJ1-3, the V gene TRBV5-1; D might be TRBD1 (6 bases). V was cut by 0 bases and J by 0 bases, with 10 bases left in between. Germline CDR1 SGHRS, CDR2 YFSETQ. The CDR3 is made up of 16 amino acids.

This clone has a single count. The V call is TRBV6-5, the J call TRBJ2-2; 8 bases fit TRBD2. Germline V gene lookup returns CDR1 MNHEY and CDR2 SVGAGI. CDR3 length: 15 amino acids. V lost 6 bases to trimming and J lost 4 bases; unmatched junction nucleotides: 7. CDR3 region: CASSFGLAGTGELFF. DNA of the CDR3: TGTGCCAGCAGCTTCGGACTAGCCGGCACCGGGGAGCTGTTTTTT.

V is TRBV11-3 and J is TRBJ2-3; D uncertain. Germline CDR1 reads SGHNT; CDR2 reads YENEEA. Trimming shortened V by 5 bases and J by 0 bases, and 6 bases separated the two germline ends. This CDR3 contains 13 residues. The CDR3 loop reads CASSPESTDTQYF. The CDR3, as DNA: TGTGCCAGCAGCCCGGAAAGCACAGATACGCAGTATTTT.

The rearrangement uses TRBV27 and TRBJ2-7; 9 nucleotides align to TRBD1. Losses at the gene ends were 4 bases for V and 5 bases for J; bases not matched to a gene: 9. The CDR3 has 15 residues. Looked up from germline, CDR1 is MNHEY and CDR2 is SMNVEV (reference sequence). DNA of the CDR3: TGTGCCAGCAGTTCGCCGGGACAGGGTGGTAACGAGCAGTACTTC. Translation gives CASSSPGQGGNEQYF.

The CDR3 sequence: CASTRQGAGYTF. The CDR3 DNA reads as TGTGCCAGCACCCGACAGGGGGCCGGCTACACCTTC. V gene TRBV6-5 combines with J gene TRBJ1-2, with TRBD1 matching over 10 bases. V lost 7 bases, J lost 8 bases, and 4 bases stayed unmatched. The CDR3 is made up of 12 amino acids. Per the germline V gene, CDR1 is MNHEY and CDR2 is SVGAGI.

The J gene is TRBJ2-6, the V gene TRBV7-3; 10 bases map to TRBD1. CDR1 is SGHTA and CDR2 is FQGTGA in the germline V gene. V shed 1 base and J 0 bases; nucleotides not matched to a gene: 6. The CDR3 consists of 19 residues. The CDR3 DNA follows: TGTGCCAGCAGCTTAATCCGACAGGGGGCGGGCTCTGGGGCCAACGTCCTGACTTTC. Encoded protein: CASSLIRQGAGSGANVLTF. The full variable domain, rest sourced from reference TRBV7-3 and TRBJ2-6, is GAGVSQTPSNKVTEKGKYVELRCDPISGHTALYWYRQSLGQGPEFLIYFQGTGAADDSGLPNDRFFAVRPEGSVSTLKIQRTERGDSAVYLCASSLIRQGAGSGANVLTFGAGSRLTVL.

This chain links TRBV10-1 with TRBJ2-2; 13 nucleotides match TRBD2. This CDR3 has 17 amino acids. Germline trimming cut 2 bases from V and 4 bases from J; bases unmatched to any gene: 4. CDR1 and CDR2 (germline): WNHNN, SYGVQD (reference sequence). CDR3 nucleotides: TGCGCCAGCAGTGAGCGGACTAGCGGGAGCGGCACCGGGGAGCTGTTTTTT. Translated: CASSERTSGSGTGELFF.

V usage is TRBV11-2 and J usage is TRBJ2-1, with D possibly TRBD2 on 7 matching bases. The CDR3 loop spans 12 amino acids. V lost 7 bases and J 5 bases, leaving 9 bases between the germline ends. Germline V gene sequence: CDR1 SGHAT, CDR2 FQNNGV. DNA of the CDR3: TGTGCCAGCAAAGGGGGGGACAATGAGCAGTTCTTC. Translating it yields CASKGGDNEQFF.

J is TRBJ1-1 and V is TRBV5-1; D uncertain. Looked up from germline, CDR1 is SGHRS and CDR2 is YFSETQ. V shed 0 bases and J shed 0 bases, with 6 bases lying between them. The CDR3 covers 14 residues. CDR3 in amino acids: CASSLGNLNTEAFF. In nucleotides, the CDR3 is TGCGCCAGCAGCTTGGGTAACTTGAACACTGAAGCTTTCTTT.

The gene calls are TRBV6-5 and TRBJ2-4; D is unclear. Per germline, CDR1 MNHEY and CDR2 SVGAGI. This CDR3 has 13 residues. The V gene lost 6 bases and the J gene lost 9 bases, with 15 bases spanning the gap. The CDR3 here is CASRSPNFPIQYF. The DNA for the CDR3 is TGTGCCAGCAGGTCCCCCAATTTCCCCATTCAGTACTTC.

This rearrangement joins TRBV11-2 to TRBJ1-1; D is ambiguous. V was trimmed by 3 bases and J by 3 bases, leaving 8 bases between them. CDR3 length: 13 residues. CDR1 is SGHAT, CDR2 FQNNGV, per germline. CDR3 loop: CASSFLPDTEAFF. As DNA, the CDR3 is TGTGCCAGCAGCTTTTTGCCGGACACTGAAGCTTTCTTT. The full variable domain, its missing parts supplied by reference TRBV11-2 and TRBJ1-1, is EAGVAQSPRYKIIEKRQSVAFWCNPISGHATLYWYQQILGQGPKLLIQFQNNGVVDDSQLPKDRFSAERLKGVDSTLKIQPAKLEDSAVYLCASSFLPDTEAFFGQGTRLTVV.

This clone showed up just a few times. V usage is TRBV4-1 and J usage is TRBJ2-7; 9 nucleotides line up with TRBD2. The CDR3 spans 15 residues. CDR1 MGHRA and CDR2 YSYEKL come from the germline V gene. The V gene end was trimmed by 4 bases and the J gene end by 6 bases; junction bases not matched to a gene: 10. The CDR3 spells CASSLGLGLALEQYF. As DNA, the CDR3 is TGCGCCAGCAGCCTGGGCCTGGGACTAGCACTCGAGCAGTACTTC.

This chain links TRBV18 with TRBJ2-1, with 8 positions matching TRBD2. Unmatched junction bases numbered 29, after V lost 3 bases and J lost 4 bases. The CDR3 loop spans 23 amino acids. Germline values: CDR1 KGHSH, CDR2 LQKENI. The CDR3 DNA reads as TGTGCCAGCTCACCGGTCAGAACAGAGTTCGCGGGGGCGGGAGGAAGAAATTACAATGAGCAGTTCTTC. It is translated as CASSPVRTEFAGAGGRNYNEQFF.

The chain links TRBV7-9 to TRBJ1-5; D gene uncertain. CDR1 is SEHNR, CDR2 FQNEAQ, per germline (reference sequence). V lost 1 base, J lost 5 bases, and 6 bases lay in between. This CDR3 contains 13 residues. In DNA, the CDR3 is TGTGCCAGCAGCTTAGAGATGGATCAGCCCCAGCATTTT. Residues: CASSLEMDQPQHF.

V usage is TRBV5-8 and J usage is TRBJ2-3, with 8 bases matching TRBD2. The length of the CDR3 is 16 residues. The germline V gene encodes CDR1 SGHTS and CDR2 YDEGEE. Germline trimming cut 6 bases from V and 7 bases from J; bases unmatched to any gene: 16. CDR3: CASTLLGERGTNTQYF. The CDR3 region has the DNA TGTGCCAGCACGCTCCTTGGTGAGCGGGGGACCAATACGCAGTATTTT.

The chain carries TRBV2 and TRBJ2-2; D gene uncertain. Per the germline V gene, CDR1 is SNHLY and CDR2 is FYNNEI. CDR3 length: 15 residues. V dropped 4 bases and J dropped 0 bases, with 9 bases sitting between them. The CDR3 DNA reads TGTGCCAGCAGTGGAGTGGGGACGAACACCGGGGAGCTGTTTTTT. Its translation is CASSGVGTNTGELFF.

The V gene is TRBV5-1, the J gene TRBJ2-7; TRBD2 matches 11 bases. V was pared by 0 bases and J by 3 bases, with 2 bases of the junction left unmatched. This CDR3 has 15 amino acids. CDR1 is SGHRS, CDR2 YFSETQ, per germline. CDR3 region: CASSLGGTSGYEQYF. CDR3 bases: TGCGCCAGCAGCTTGGGTGGGACTAGCGGCTACGAGCAGTACTTC.

The chain links TRBV10-1 to TRBJ1-1, with D possibly matching TRBD1 (5 bases). This CDR3 contains 13 residues. V lost 7 bases to trimming and J lost 0 bases, with 9 bases between them. Germline V CDR1 and CDR2: WNHNN, SYGVQD (reference sequence). The CDR3 DNA follows: TGCGCCAGCATCTCAGGGTTGAACACTGAAGCTTTCTTT. As protein: CASISGLNTEAFF.

The chain carries TRBV2 and TRBJ2-5; 11 nucleotides match TRBD2. The CDR3 is 16 amino acids. Trimming at V came to 7 bases and at J to 1 base, leaving 8 bases not matched to a gene. Germline CDR1 and CDR2: SNHLY and FYNNEI. CDR3 bases: TGTGCCAGCAAGACTAGCGGGAACCCCCTCCAAGAGACCCAGTACTTC. It codes for CASKTSGNPLQETQYF. Together with reference TRBV2 and TRBJ2-5, the CDR3 gives the full variable domain: EPEVTQTPSHQVTQMGQEVILRCVPISNHLYFYWYRQILGQKVEFLVSFYNNEISEKSEIFDDQFSVERPDGSNFTLKIRSTKLEDSAMYFCASKTSGNPLQETQYFGPGTRLLVL.

The chain couples TRBV27 to TRBJ2-7; 8 bases are shared with TRBD1. Germline V lookup: CDR1 MNHEY, CDR2 SMNVEV (reference sequence). J was trimmed by 3 bases and V by 5 bases; bases with no gene match: 6. This CDR3 is 14 amino acids long. The CDR3: CASSRDRLDYEQYF. DNA for the CDR3: TGTGCCAGCAGTAGGGACAGGTTAGACTACGAGCAGTACTTC.

The gene calls are TRBV27 and TRBJ2-6; D unclear. This CDR3 comprises 18 residues. The germline gives CDR1 MNHEY, CDR2 SMNVEV (reference sequence). V was clipped by 5 bases and J by 0 bases, with 17 bases between them. CDR3 region: CASSQPSQPVSGANVLTF. For the CDR3, the DNA is TGTGCCAGCAGTCAGCCCTCACAACCCGTCTCTGGGGCCAACGTCCTGACTTTC.

V gene TRBV7-9 combines with J gene TRBJ2-7, with D possibly matching TRBD2 (5 bases). V lost 0 bases to trimming and J lost 2 bases, with 8 bases between them. There are 14 residues in the CDR3. Germline CDR1 is SEHNR and CDR2 is FQNEAQ (reference sequence). The CDR3 bases are TGTGCCAGCAGCTTAGCTAGCGACCCCTACGAGCAGTACTTC. Protein sequence: CASSLASDPYEQYF.

The rearrangement uses TRBV10-1 and TRBJ2-1, with 9 bases lining up with TRBD2. Germline CDR1 is WNHNN and CDR2 is SYGVQD (reference sequence). The junction had 4 bases not matched to a gene; V was cut back by 2 bases and J by 8 bases. The CDR3 totals 14 residues. The CDR3 DNA reads as TGCGCCAGCAGTGAGGGCGGGAGGGTATATGAGCAGTTCTTC. It translates to CASSEGGRVYEQFF.

The rearrangement joins TRBV5-1 to TRBJ2-3; 7 bases fit TRBD2. This CDR3 spans 15 amino acids. Germline trimming cut 6 bases from V and 1 base from J; bases unmatched to any gene: 8. Per the germline V gene, CDR1 is SGHRS and CDR2 is YFSETQ. The CDR3 spells CASTWRGTGTDTQYF. The CDR3 bases are TGCGCCAGCACCTGGCGGGGGACCGGCACAGATACGCAGTATTTT.

V and J are TRBV11-2 and TRBJ1-5; the D is unclear. The CDR3 runs to 16 residues. Trimming took 5 bases from V and 0 from J, leaving 14 bases between them. Per germline, CDR1 SGHAT and CDR2 FQNNGV. CDR3 in amino acids: CASSVPRVYSNQPQHF. The CDR3 DNA sequence: TGTGCCAGCAGCGTCCCGAGGGTGTATAGCAATCAGCCCCAGCATTTT.